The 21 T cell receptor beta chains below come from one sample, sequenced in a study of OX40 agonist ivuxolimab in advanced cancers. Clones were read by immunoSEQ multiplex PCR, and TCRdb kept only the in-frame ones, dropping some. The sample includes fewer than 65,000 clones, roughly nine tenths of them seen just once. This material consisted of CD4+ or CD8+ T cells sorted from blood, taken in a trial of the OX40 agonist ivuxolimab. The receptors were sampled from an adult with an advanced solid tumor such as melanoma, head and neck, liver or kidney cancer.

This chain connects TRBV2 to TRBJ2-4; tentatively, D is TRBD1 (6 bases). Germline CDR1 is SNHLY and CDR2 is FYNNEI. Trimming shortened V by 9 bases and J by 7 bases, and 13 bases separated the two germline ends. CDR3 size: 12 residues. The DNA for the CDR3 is TGTGCCAGTAAGAGTCAGGGGAACATTCAGTACTTC. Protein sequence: CASKSQGNIQYF.

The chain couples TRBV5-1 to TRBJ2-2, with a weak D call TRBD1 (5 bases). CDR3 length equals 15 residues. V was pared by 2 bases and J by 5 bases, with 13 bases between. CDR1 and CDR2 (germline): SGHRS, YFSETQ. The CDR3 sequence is CASSFLETATGELFF. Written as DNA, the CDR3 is TGCGCCAGCAGCTTCCTCGAGACAGCGACCGGGGAGCTGTTTTTT.

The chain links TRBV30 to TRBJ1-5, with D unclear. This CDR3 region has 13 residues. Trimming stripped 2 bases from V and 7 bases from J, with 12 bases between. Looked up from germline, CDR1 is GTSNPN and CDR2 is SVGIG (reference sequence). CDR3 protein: CAWSTEDRQPQHF. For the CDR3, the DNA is TGTGCCTGGAGTACGGAAGACCGGCAGCCCCAGCATTTT.

The CDR3 bases are TGCGCCAGCAGCTTGGACAGAAATCAGCCCCAGCATTTT. Amino acids: CASSLDRNQPQHF. The chain links TRBV5-1 to TRBJ1-5; no firm D call. The CDR3 is 13 residues long. Germline CDR1 is SGHRS and CDR2 is YFSETQ. Trimming pared 0 bases from V and 4 bases from J, leaving 5 bases between.

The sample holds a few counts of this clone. The CDR3 here is CASSEDRGYGYTF. The CDR3 coding sequence is TGTGCCAGCAGTGAAGACAGGGGCTATGGCTACACCTTC. The chain joins TRBV2 to TRBJ1-2; 7 positions agree with TRBD1. With V trimmed by 1 base and J by 4 bases, 0 bases remained unmatched. There are 13 residues in the CDR3. CDR1 is SNHLY and CDR2 is FYNNEI in the germline V gene.

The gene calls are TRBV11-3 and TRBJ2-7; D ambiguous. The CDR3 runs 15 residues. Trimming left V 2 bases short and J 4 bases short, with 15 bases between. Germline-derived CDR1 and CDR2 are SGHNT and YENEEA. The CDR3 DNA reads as TGTGCCAGCAGCTTACTCACCGGGCCAAGTTACGAGCAGTACTTC. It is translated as CASSLLTGPSYEQYF.

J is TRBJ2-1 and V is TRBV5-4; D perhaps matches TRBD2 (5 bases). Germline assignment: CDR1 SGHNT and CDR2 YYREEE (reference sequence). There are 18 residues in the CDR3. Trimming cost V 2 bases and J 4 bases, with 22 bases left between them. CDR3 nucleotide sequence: TGTGCCAGCAGCTTCACCTCACTCGACTGGCGGGTTTACAATGAGCAGTTCTTC. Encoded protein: CASSFTSLDWRVYNEQFF.

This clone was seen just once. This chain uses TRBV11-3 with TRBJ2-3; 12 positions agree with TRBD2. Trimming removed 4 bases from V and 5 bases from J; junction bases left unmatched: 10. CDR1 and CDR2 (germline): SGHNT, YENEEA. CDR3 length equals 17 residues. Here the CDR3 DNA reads TGTGCCAGCAGCTACCAAAAACTAGCGGGAGGCGGAGATACGCAGTATTTT. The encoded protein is CASSYQKLAGGGDTQYF.

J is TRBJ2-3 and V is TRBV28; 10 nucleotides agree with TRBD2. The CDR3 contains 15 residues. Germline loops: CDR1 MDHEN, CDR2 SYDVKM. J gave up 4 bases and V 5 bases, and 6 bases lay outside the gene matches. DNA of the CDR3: TGTGCCAGCAGTCCGAGCGGGAGGGCCGCAGATACGCAGTATTTT. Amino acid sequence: CASSPSGRAADTQYF.

The CDR3 region has the DNA TGCGCCAGCAGCTTGGCCAGTGGGACAGGGCGTGAAGCTTTCTTT. Its translation is CASSLASGTGREAFF. This chain connects TRBV5-1 to TRBJ1-1; the match to TRBD1 covers 9 bases. The CDR3 contains 15 residues. Germline CDR1 is SGHRS and CDR2 is YFSETQ. With V trimmed by 0 bases and J by 7 bases, 7 bases remained unmatched.

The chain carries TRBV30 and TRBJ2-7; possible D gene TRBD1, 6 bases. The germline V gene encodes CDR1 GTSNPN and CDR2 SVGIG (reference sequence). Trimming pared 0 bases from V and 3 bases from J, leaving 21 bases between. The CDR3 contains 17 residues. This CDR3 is CAWSVPDSQSYYYEQYF. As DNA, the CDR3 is TGTGCCTGGAGTGTACCGGACAGCCAAAGTTACTACTACGAGCAGTACTTC. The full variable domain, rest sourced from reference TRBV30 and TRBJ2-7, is SQTIHQWPATLVQPVGSPLSLECTVEGTSNPNLYWYRQAAGRGLQLLFYSVGIGQISSEVPQNLSASRPQDRQFILSSKKLLLSDSGFYLCAWSVPDSQSYYYEQYFGPGTRLTVT.

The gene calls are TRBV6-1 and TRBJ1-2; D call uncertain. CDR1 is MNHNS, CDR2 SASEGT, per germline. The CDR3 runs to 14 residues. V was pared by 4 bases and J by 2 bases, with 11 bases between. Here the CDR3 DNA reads TGTGCCAGCAGTGGAAATACAGCCAACTATGGCTACACCTTC. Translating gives CASSGNTANYGYTF.

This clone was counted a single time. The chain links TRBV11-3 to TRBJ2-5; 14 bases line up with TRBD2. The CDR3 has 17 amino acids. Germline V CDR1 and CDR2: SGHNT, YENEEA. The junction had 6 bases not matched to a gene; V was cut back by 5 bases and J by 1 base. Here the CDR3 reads CASSATGTSGSQETQYF. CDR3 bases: TGTGCCAGCAGCGCGACCGGGACTAGCGGGAGCCAAGAGACCCAGTACTTC. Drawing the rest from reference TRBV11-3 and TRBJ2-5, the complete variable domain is EAGVVQSPRYKIIEKKQPVAFWCNPISGHNTLYWYLQNLGQGPELLIRYENEEAVDDSQLPKDRFSAERLKGVDSTLKIQPAELGDSAVYLCASSATGTSGSQETQYFGPGTRLLVL.

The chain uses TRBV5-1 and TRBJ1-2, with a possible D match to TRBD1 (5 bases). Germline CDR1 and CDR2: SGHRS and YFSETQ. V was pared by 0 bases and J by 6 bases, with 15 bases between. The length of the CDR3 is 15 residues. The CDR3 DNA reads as TGCGCCAGCAGCTTGGGACAGCAAATGGGTCATGGCTACACCTTC. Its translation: CASSLGQQMGHGYTF.

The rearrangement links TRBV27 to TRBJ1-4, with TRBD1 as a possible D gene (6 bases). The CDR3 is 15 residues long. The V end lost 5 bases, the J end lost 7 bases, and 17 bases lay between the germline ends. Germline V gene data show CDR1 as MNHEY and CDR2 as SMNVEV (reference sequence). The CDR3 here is CASSPEGGVGEKLFF. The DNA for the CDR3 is TGTGCCAGCAGTCCAGAAGGGGGGGTCGGTGAAAAACTGTTTTTT.

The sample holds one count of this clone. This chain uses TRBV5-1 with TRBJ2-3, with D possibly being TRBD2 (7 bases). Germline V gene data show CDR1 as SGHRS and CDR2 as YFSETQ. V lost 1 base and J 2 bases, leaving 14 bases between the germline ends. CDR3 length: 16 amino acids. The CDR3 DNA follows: TGCGCCAGCAGCTTGTTCGCGGGGGCCGTCACAGATACGCAGTATTTT. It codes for CASSLFAGAVTDTQYF.

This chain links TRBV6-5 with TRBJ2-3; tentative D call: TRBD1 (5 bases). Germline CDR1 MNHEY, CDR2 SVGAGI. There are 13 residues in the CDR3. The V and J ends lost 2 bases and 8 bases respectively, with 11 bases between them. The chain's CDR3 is CASSYRGAVTQYF. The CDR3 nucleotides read TGTGCCAGCAGTTACAGGGGTGCAGTTACGCAGTATTTT.

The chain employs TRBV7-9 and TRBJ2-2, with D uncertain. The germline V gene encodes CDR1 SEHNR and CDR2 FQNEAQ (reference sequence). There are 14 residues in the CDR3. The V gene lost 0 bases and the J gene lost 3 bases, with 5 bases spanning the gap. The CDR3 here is CASSLAMDTGELFF. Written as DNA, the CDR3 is TGTGCCAGCAGCTTAGCCATGGACACCGGGGAGCTGTTTTTT.

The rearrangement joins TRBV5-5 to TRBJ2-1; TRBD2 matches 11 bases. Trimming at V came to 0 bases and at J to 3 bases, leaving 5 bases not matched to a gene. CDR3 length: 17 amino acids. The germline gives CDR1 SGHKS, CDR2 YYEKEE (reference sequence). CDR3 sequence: CASSLAASGGFYNEQFF. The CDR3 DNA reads TGTGCCAGCAGCTTGGCGGCTAGCGGGGGGTTCTACAATGAGCAGTTCTTC.

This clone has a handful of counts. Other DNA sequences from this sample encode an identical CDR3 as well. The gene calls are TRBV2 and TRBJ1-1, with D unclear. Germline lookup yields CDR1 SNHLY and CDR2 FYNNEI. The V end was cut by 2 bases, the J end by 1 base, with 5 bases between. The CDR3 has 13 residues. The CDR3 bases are TGTGCCAGCAGTGAACTGGAGAACACTGAAGCTTTCTTT. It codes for CASSELENTEAFF. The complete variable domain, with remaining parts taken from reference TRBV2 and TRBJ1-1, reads EPEVTQTPSHQVTQMGQEVILRCVPISNHLYFYWYRQILGQKVEFLVSFYNNEISEKSEIFDDQFSVERPDGSNFTLKIRSTKLEDSAMYFCASSELENTEAFFGQGTRLTVV.

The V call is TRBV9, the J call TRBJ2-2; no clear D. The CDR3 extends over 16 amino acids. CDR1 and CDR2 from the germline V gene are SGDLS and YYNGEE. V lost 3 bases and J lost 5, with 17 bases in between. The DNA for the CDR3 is TGTGCCAGCAGCGGGGCGGCGTCCACCGAAACCGGGGAGCTGTTTTTT. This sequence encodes CASSGAASTETGELFF. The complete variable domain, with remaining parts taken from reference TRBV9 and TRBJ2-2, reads DSGVTQTPKHLITATGQRVTLRCSPRSGDLSVYWYQQSLDQGLQFLIQYYNGEERAKGNILERFSAQQFPDLHSELNLSSLELGDSALYFCASSGAASTETGELFFGEGSRLTVL.